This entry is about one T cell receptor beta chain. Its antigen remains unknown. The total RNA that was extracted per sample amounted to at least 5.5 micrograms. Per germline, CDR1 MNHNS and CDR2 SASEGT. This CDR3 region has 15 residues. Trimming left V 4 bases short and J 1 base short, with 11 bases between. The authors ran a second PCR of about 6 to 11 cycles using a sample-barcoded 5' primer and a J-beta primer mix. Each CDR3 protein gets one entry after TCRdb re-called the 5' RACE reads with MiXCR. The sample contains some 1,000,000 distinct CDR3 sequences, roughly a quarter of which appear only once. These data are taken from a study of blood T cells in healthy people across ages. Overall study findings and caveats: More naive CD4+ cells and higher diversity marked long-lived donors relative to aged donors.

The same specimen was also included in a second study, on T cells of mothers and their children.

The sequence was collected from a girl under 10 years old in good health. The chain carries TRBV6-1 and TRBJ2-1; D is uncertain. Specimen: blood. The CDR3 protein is CASSGQPESYNEQFF. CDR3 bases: TGTGCCAGCAGTGGGCAGCCAGAGTCCTACAATGAGCAGTTCTTC.